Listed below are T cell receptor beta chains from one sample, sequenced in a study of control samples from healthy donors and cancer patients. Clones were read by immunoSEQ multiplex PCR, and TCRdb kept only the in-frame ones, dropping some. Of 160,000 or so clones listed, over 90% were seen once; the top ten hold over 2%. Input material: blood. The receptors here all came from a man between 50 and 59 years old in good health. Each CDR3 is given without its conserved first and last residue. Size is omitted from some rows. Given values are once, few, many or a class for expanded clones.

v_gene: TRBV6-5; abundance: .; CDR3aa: ASRQGTNTEAF
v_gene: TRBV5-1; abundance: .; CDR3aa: ASSFKGDTEAF
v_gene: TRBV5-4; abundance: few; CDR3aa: ASSPGGGIYNSPLH
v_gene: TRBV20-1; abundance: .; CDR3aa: SASERDNYNSPLH
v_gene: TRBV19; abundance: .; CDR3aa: ASSRGVANYGYT
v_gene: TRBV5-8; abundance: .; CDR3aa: ASSLAAFQETQY
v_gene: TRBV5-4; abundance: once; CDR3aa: ASSPSTGTSGSREQY
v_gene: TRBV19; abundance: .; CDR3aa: ASSGLAGAHEQY
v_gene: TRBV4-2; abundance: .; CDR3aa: ASSQDGGDTGELF
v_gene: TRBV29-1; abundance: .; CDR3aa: SVSNYGYT
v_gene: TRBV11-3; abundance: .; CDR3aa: ASSPTRTGELF
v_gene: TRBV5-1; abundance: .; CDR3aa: ASSSGTANSPLH
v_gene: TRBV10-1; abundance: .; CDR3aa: ASSQTGGSTEAF
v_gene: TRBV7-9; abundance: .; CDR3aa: ASSLAGTYNSPLH
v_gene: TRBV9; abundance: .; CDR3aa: ASSVARGDEQF
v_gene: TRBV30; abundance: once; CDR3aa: AWSVPLSSGNTIY
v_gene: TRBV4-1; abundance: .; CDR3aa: ASSQDGYTRTDTQY
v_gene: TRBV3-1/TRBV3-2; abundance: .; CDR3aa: ASSRMWATNEKLF
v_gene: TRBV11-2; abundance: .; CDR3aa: ASSSGQTAWETQY
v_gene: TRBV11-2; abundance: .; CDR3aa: ASGDRVRSPLH
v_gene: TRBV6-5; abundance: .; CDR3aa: ASSSEPSGLYEQY
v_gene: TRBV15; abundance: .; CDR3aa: ATSRPRGTGETQY
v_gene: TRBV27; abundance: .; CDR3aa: ASKGLAFTDTQY
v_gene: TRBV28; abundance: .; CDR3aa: ASSLQAGNSYEQY
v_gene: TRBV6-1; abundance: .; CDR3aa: ASSEDRAYTEAF
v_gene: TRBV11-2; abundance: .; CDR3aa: ASSGVRTGGTEAF
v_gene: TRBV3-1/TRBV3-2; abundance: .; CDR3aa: ASSQGGMAEIRLETQY
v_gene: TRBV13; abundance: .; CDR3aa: ASSPRTSRQETQY
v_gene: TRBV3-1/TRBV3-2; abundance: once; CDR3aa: ASSQDGLRAQETQY
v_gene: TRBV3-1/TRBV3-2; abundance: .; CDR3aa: ASSLGPTPTDTQY
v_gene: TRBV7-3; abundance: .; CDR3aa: ASSLTGVGEQY
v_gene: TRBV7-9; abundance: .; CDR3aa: ASSLQGIDGYT
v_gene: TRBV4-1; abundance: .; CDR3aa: ASSQGNTENEKLF
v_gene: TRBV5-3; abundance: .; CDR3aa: ARSNEQF
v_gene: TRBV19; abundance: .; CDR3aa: ASSIETANYGYT
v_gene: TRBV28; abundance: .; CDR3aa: ASRNFRDSFYGYT
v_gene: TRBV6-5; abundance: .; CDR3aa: ASSSSGSGRETQY
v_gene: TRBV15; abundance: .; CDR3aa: ATSRDSSGGSYEQY
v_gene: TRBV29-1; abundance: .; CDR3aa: SVDRTGGWQETQY
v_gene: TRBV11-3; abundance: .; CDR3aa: ASSPEAGSPLH
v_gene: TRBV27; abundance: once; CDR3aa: ASSYGRGIQY
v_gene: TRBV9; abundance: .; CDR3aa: ASSVGGTQETQY
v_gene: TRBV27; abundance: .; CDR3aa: ASSFWGNTEAF
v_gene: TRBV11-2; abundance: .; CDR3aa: ASSLSPDNEQF
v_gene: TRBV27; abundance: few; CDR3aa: ASSFSRSSTDTQY
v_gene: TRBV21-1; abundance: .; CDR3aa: ASEGAYNEQF
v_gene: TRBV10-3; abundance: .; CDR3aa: AISVEGPLDEQF
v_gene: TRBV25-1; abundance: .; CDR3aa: ASSPYGTASYEQY
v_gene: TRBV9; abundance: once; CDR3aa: ASSVVGSSNNEQF
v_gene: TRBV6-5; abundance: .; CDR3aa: ASSTYRQNNEQF
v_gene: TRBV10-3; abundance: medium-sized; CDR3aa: AISGLTWTEDYGYT
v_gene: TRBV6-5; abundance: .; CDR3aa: ASCRDATFTGELF
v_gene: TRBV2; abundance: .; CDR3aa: ASSPWQAPNTGELF